Listed below are T cell receptor beta chains from one sample, sequenced in a study of blood T cell repertoires in COVID-19. Here immunoSEQ multiplex PCR was the method, and the copy in TCRdb shows in-frame clones only, minus some. The sample shows a few hundred thousand clones, 70% to 90% of them seen only once. Material: peripheral blood. Every receptor here comes from a woman aged 25-40 years with COVID-19, enrolled during active disease. Each CDR3 is given with its conserved first and last residue. D genes are given only for firm matches. Size values are once, few and many counts, or a class for expanded clones, and some rows have none.

size	D	V	J	CDR3	DNA
NA	TRBD2	TRBV5-6	TRBJ2-1	CASSPGRTSGAYNEQFF	TGTGCCAGCAGTCCCGGCCGTACTAGCGGGGCCTACAATGAGCAGTTCTTC
NA	TRBD2	TRBV5-1	TRBJ2-1	CASSFGGSSYNEQFF	TGCGCCAGCAGCTTCGGGGGGAGCTCCTACAATGAGCAGTTCTTC
NA	NA	TRBV4-3	TRBJ2-3	CASSHDRFADTQYF	TGCGCCAGCAGCCATGACAGATTTGCAGATACGCAGTATTTT
NA	NA	TRBV6-5	TRBJ2-2	CASRNRAGELFF	TGTGCCAGCAGAAACAGGGCCGGGGAGCTGTTTTTT
NA	TRBD1	TRBV12-3/TRBV12-4	TRBJ1-1	CASSETGGTEAFF	TGTGCCAGCAGCGAGACAGGGGGCACTGAAGCTTTCTTT
NA	TRBD2	TRBV19	TRBJ2-3	CASSIGAGGPDTQYF	TGTGCCAGTAGTATAGGCGCGGGGGGGCCAGATACGCAGTATTTT
once	NA	TRBV27	TRBJ1-1	CASSLRRGRTNTEAFF	TGTGCCAGCAGTTTAAGAAGGGGCAGGACGAACACTGAAGCTTTCTTT
few	TRBD2	TRBV5-1	TRBJ2-3	CASRLAGGADTQYF	TGCGCCAGCAGGCTAGCGGGGGGTGCAGATACGCAGTATTTT
NA	NA	TRBV4-3	TRBJ2-7	CASSQGGHSSYEQYF	TGCGCCAGCAGCCAAGGGGGCCATAGCTCCTACGAGCAGTACTTC
NA	NA	TRBV7-9	TRBJ1-1	CASSLGIRGNTEAFF	TGTGCCAGCAGCTTAGGGATCCGGGGTAATACTGAAGCTTTCTTT
NA	NA	TRBV6-6	TRBJ1-2	CASSYRSEGNYGYTF	TGTGCCAGCAGTTACCGATCAGAGGGAAACTATGGCTACACCTTC
NA	TRBD2	TRBV14	TRBJ2-7	CASSQGLALDEQYF	TGTGCCAGCAGCCAGGGACTAGCGCTCGACGAGCAGTACTTC
NA	NA	TRBV28	TRBJ2-7	CASSFAYYEQYF	TGTGCCAGCAGTTTTGCCTACTACGAGCAGTACTTC
NA	NA	TRBV6-5	TRBJ2-1	CASQKPREPNEQFF	TGTGCCAGCCAGAAACCCCGGGAGCCCAATGAGCAGTTCTTC
NA	TRBD1	TRBV2	TRBJ2-2	CASRGQGNTGELFF	TGTGCCAGCAGAGGACAGGGGAACACCGGGGAGCTGTTTTTT
NA	NA	TRBV6-2/TRBV6-3	TRBJ2-7	CASSSGVSLSYEQYF	TGTGCCAGCAGTTCGGGGGTAAGCCTTTCCTACGAGCAGTACTTC
NA	NA	TRBV6-4	TRBJ1-1	CASSEDGENTEAFF	TGTGCCAGCAGTGAGGACGGGGAGAACACTGAAGCTTTCTTT
NA	NA	TRBV4-3	TRBJ1-5	CASSQIWGSQPQHF	TGCGCCAGCAGCCAGATTTGGGGCTCTCAGCCCCAGCATTTT
NA	NA	TRBV15	TRBJ1-6	CATSRDDIGSYNSPLHF	TGTGCCACCAGCAGAGATGACATTGGCTCCTATAATTCACCCCTCCACTTT
NA	TRBD1	TRBV28	TRBJ2-7	CASRRQGNGEQYF	TGTGCCAGCAGAAGACAGGGAAATGGCGAGCAGTACTTC
NA	TRBD2	TRBV4-3	TRBJ2-7	CASSQDTSGVPYEQYF	TGCGCCAGCAGCCAAGATACTAGCGGGGTCCCCTACGAGCAGTACTTC
once	TRBD1	TRBV20-1	TRBJ1-2	CSASPLDRVEGYTF	TGCAGTGCTAGTCCACTCGACAGGGTTGAAGGCTACACCTTC
NA	NA	TRBV11-3	TRBJ2-1	CASQRQNSYNEQFF	TGTGCCAGCCAACGCCAGAACTCCTACAATGAGCAGTTCTTC
NA	TRBD1	TRBV7-8	TRBJ1-5	CASSTRDRMDQPQHF	TGTGCCAGCAGCACCCGGGACAGGATGGATCAGCCCCAGCATTTT
NA	NA	TRBV28	TRBJ1-4	CASQTMGEKLFF	TGTGCCAGCCAAACTATGGGTGAAAAACTGTTTTTT
NA	TRBD1	TRBV4-3	TRBJ1-4	CASSQTWTGEFEKLFF	TGCGCCAGCAGCCAAACTTGGACAGGGGAATTTGAAAAACTGTTTTTT
NA	NA	TRBV6-2/TRBV6-3	TRBJ2-1	CASSYGGRSSYNEQFF	TGTGCCAGCAGTTACGGGGGCCGCAGCTCCTACAATGAGCAGTTCTTC
NA	NA	TRBV14	TRBJ2-5	CASSLRLQETQYF	TGTGCCAGCAGCTTGAGACTCCAAGAGACCCAGTACTTC
NA	TRBD2	TRBV2	TRBJ2-7	CATGLAGGYEQYF	TGTGCCACAGGACTAGCGGGGGGGTACGAGCAGTACTTC
NA	NA	TRBV27	TRBJ2-1	CASSLKEILGPYNEQFF	TGTGCCAGCAGTTTAAAGGAGATCTTGGGGCCCTACAATGAGCAGTTCTTC
NA	TRBD1	TRBV12-3/TRBV12-4	TRBJ1-5	CASTLQGGQPQHF	TGTGCCAGCACCCTCCAGGGGGGTCAGCCCCAGCATTTT
once	NA	TRBV11-3	TRBJ2-5	CASSLKTQGQETQYF	TGTGCCAGCAGCTTAAAGACGCAGGGGCAAGAGACCCAGTACTTC
NA	TRBD1	TRBV19	TRBJ2-1	CASSIVEDRGYNEQFF	TGTGCCAGTAGTATAGTCGAGGACAGGGGCTACAATGAGCAGTTCTTC
NA	TRBD2	TRBV6-2/TRBV6-3	TRBJ2-2	CASSSLTSPTGELFF	TGTGCCAGCAGTTCTTTGACTAGCCCAACCGGGGAGCTGTTTTTT
NA	TRBD1	TRBV28	TRBJ1-2	CASSLLTGVGYTF	TGTGCCAGCAGTTTATTGACAGGGGTAGGCTACACCTTC
NA	NA	TRBV7-2	TRBJ1-5	CASSLGAGQPQHF	TGTGCCAGCAGCTTAGGGGCAGGTCAGCCCCAGCATTTT
NA	NA	TRBV20-1	TRBJ2-1	CSARDFDEQFF	TGCAGTGCTAGAGACTTTGATGAGCAGTTCTTC
NA	TRBD2	TRBV3-1/TRBV3-2	TRBJ2-5	CASSLRPMEDKVSGRAAVETQYF	TGTGCCAGCAGCCTCCGCCCGATGGAGGATAAGGTGAGCGGGAGGGCCGCGGTCGAGACCCAGTACTTC
NA	TRBD1	TRBV9	TRBJ1-4	CASSGGQGNEKLFF	TGTGCCAGCAGCGGGGGACAGGGAAATGAAAAACTGTTTTTT
NA	NA	TRBV4-3	TRBJ2-1	CASSQDPSFNEQFF	TGCGCCAGCAGCCAAGATCCCAGTTTCAATGAGCAGTTCTTC
NA	NA	TRBV27	TRBJ2-5	CASSLAGNNEETQYF	TGTGCCAGCAGTTTGGCCGGGAACAATGAAGAGACCCAGTACTTC
NA	NA	TRBV3-1/TRBV3-2	TRBJ2-1	CASSQDVGRVYNEQFF	TGTGCCAGCAGCCAAGATGTGGGGCGCGTCTACAATGAGCAGTTCTTC
NA	TRBD2	TRBV9	TRBJ2-2	CASSTSGSGELFF	TGTGCCAGCAGCACCAGCGGGAGCGGGGAGCTGTTTTTT
NA	NA	TRBV11-3	TRBJ1-1	CASSPDTNTEAFF	TGTGCCAGCAGCCCGGACACGAACACTGAAGCTTTCTTT
NA	NA	TRBV4-3	TRBJ1-1	CASSGLRGSQAFF	TGCGCCAGCAGCGGACTGCGGGGGTCCCAAGCTTTCTTT
NA	TRBD2	TRBV7-9	TRBJ2-3	CASSLQRGEQYF	TGTGCCAGCAGCCTACAGCGGGGAGAGCAGTATTTT
NA	NA	TRBV5-1	TRBJ1-4	CASSFDTPNEKLFF	TGCGCCAGCAGCTTCGACACACCTAATGAAAAACTGTTTTTT
NA	NA	TRBV11-2	TRBJ2-3	CASSLTGADTQYF	TGTGCCAGCAGCTTAACCGGGGCAGATACGCAGTATTTT
few	NA	TRBV7-8	TRBJ2-7	CASSLPAGRYEQYF	TGTGCCAGCAGCTTACCCGCAGGTCGCTACGAGCAGTACTTC